This TCR beta chain was identified in a study of lymphopenia after photon versus proton radiotherapy. Germline V CDR1 and CDR2: SGHDT, YYEEEE. V was shortened by 0 bases and J by 7 bases, with 15 bases between the two germline ends. The CDR3 runs to 15 residues. Study-wide findings and caveats: A bigger post-nadir fall in TCR diversity correlated inversely with survival time in deceased patients. Oligoclonal CD8+ Temra expansion after nadir drove photon patients' diversity drop. Photon-treated patients lost naive T cells and TCR diversity; proton-treated stayed stable.

This clone was detected a few times. No antigen is known for it. Some clones are missing from TCRdb's copy, which holds only in-frame ones; the method was immunoSEQ multiplex PCR. This sample carries about 70,000 clones, approximately 87% of them seen once, and the ten largest clones take 10% to 11%. The origin of this receptor is an elderly man with esophageal cancer. The sample consisted of peripheral blood, taken from a patient treated with proton-based radiotherapy. The chain is built from TRBV5-6 and TRBJ2-3; the D gene is possibly TRBD1 (5 bases). The CDR3 region has the DNA TGTGCCAGCAGCTTGGGGTCTGGGGCCCCAAATACGCAGTATTTT. Protein: CASSLGSGAPNTQYF.